The rows below give T cell receptor beta chains drawn from one sample of a study of cytomegalovirus exposure and HLA in healthy donors. Clones were read by immunoSEQ multiplex PCR, and TCRdb kept only the in-frame ones, dropping some. The sample shows about 140,000 clones, around 82% of them seen only once. Sequencing used PBMCs. Receptors were obtained from a young man in good health and CMV-seropositive. Both conserved end residues are part of each CDR3. D genes are given only for firm matches. Clone size is given for some rows only: seen once, a few or many times, or a class if the clone is expanded.

NA	TRBV5-6	TRBJ1-2	NA	TGTGCCAGCAGCTTGGAGCATACTGGGCTAGGCTACACCTTC	CASSLEHTGLGYTF
few	TRBV27	TRBJ2-3	TRBD1	TGTGCCAGCAGTTCGGCAGGGGGCCGGGGTACGCAGTATTTT	CASSSAGGRGTQYF
NA	TRBV12-5	TRBJ2-1	TRBD1	TGTGCTAGTGGTTTGGCCCGGGACAGGGACTACAATGAGCAGTTCTTC	CASGLARDRDYNEQFF
NA	TRBV5-6	TRBJ2-3	TRBD2	TGTGCCAGCAGCGGGGGGGGTGATACGCAGTATTTT	CASSGGGDTQYF
NA	TRBV28	TRBJ1-2	TRBD1	TGTGCCAGCAGTTTATGGATGACAGGGGACGGAGATGGCTACACCTTC	CASSLWMTGDGDGYTF
few	TRBV5-4	TRBJ2-1	TRBD2	TGTGCCAGCAGCCCCCTAGCGGGAGGGCCCCATGAGCAGTTCTTC	CASSPLAGGPHEQFF
NA	TRBV30	TRBJ1-2	TRBD1	TGTGCCTGGACCGGGGACAGCCGTTCCTATGGCTACACCTTC	CAWTGDSRSYGYTF
once	TRBV11-2	TRBJ2-3	TRBD1	TGTGCCAGCAGCCTCACCCCCGACAGGGTTCTGGATACGCAGTATTTT	CASSLTPDRVLDTQYF
NA	TRBV2	TRBJ1-1	NA	TGTGCCAGCAGTGGAAGCAGACAGATGAACACTGAAGCTTTCTTT	CASSGSRQMNTEAFF
NA	TRBV7-9	TRBJ1-1	NA	TGTGCCAGCAGCTCGGGAAGGACTGAAGCTTTCTTT	CASSSGRTEAFF
NA	TRBV7-2	TRBJ2-5	TRBD2	TGTGCCAGCAGCGCAGGCGGGACTAGCGTTTCGGAGACCCAGTACTTC	CASSAGGTSVSETQYF
NA	TRBV5-6	TRBJ2-7	TRBD2	TGTGCCAGCAGCCTTACTAGCGGGAGTTTAGACGAGCAGTACTTC	CASSLTSGSLDEQYF
NA	TRBV6-5	TRBJ2-1	TRBD2	TGTGCCAGCGGAAATAGCGGGAGTGGGCCTAATGAGCAGTTCTTC	CASGNSGSGPNEQFF
NA	TRBV6-1	TRBJ1-2	NA	TGTGCCAGCAGGGCAGGGGCGACCTATGGCTACCCCTTC	CASRAGATYGYPF
NA	TRBV29-1	TRBJ2-7	NA	TGCAGCGCAGAGGACGGGACCTACGAGCAGTACTTC	CSAEDGTYEQYF
NA	TRBV19	TRBJ1-1	NA	TGTGCCAGTAGACACAGGGTGGACACTGAAGCTTTCTTT	CASRHRVDTEAFF
NA	TRBV28	TRBJ2-7	TRBD1	TGTGCCAGCAGTGGGGACAGTGCCTACGAGCAGTACTTC	CASSGDSAYEQYF
NA	TRBV5-4	TRBJ1-1	TRBD1	TGTGCCAGCAGCTTGCCAGGACAGGCGAACACTGAAGCTTTCTTT	CASSLPGQANTEAFF
NA	TRBV28	TRBJ1-1	NA	TGTGCCAGCAGCCCTCTGGGGACTTCCAACACTGAAGCTTTCTTT	CASSPLGTSNTEAFF